Listed below are T cell receptor beta chains from one sample, sequenced in a study of blood T cell repertoires in COVID-19. Clones were sequenced by immunoSEQ multiplex PCR, and TCRdb holds only the in-frame ones, with some missing. This table holds roughly 100,000 clones, about 89% found once. The sample comprised peripheral blood. The receptors were gathered from a woman aged 25 to 39 with acute or convalescent COVID-19. Both conserved end residues are part of each CDR3. Fields, in order: CDR3 DNA, CDR3 protein, J gene, V gene, D gene, clone size. D genes are given only for firm matches. Part of the rows lack a size; the others show once, few, many or a class for expanded clones.

TGTTCCAGCTGGGACAGGGGCTACGAGCAGTACTTC | CSSWDRGYEQYF | TRBJ2-7 | TRBV6-5 | TRBD1 | NA
TGTGCCAGCAGCTGGCCCGTAGGGACACAGAACACTGAAGCTTTCTTT | CASSWPVGTQNTEAFF | TRBJ1-1 | TRBV11-3 | NA | NA
TGTGCCAGCAAACTTATCCCGGGACAGGGGGTAGGGGAGCAGTACTTC | CASKLIPGQGVGEQYF | TRBJ2-7 | TRBV2 | TRBD1 | NA
TGTGCCAGCAGCCCCCCCGACCAGGTCGCTTTCTTT | CASSPPDQVAFF | TRBJ1-1 | TRBV7-9 | NA | NA
TGTGCCAGCAGCACCTTAGGGGGGGAGGCAAATACGCAGTATTTT | CASSTLGGEANTQYF | TRBJ2-3 | TRBV7-9 | NA | NA
TGTGCCAGCAGCCAAGAAGGGGGGACAGGGGATGGCTACACCTTC | CASSQEGGTGDGYTF | TRBJ1-2 | TRBV3-1/TRBV3-2 | TRBD1 | NA
TGTGCCAGCAGCTTTATCCAGGGTGGCGAGCAGTACTTC | CASSFIQGGEQYF | TRBJ2-7 | TRBV9 | NA | few
TGTGCCAGCAGGGGCCTTCTAGCCAAAAACATTCAGTACTTC | CASRGLLAKNIQYF | TRBJ2-4 | TRBV2 | NA | NA
TGTGCCAGCAGCCGATCCCAACAGGAGTATGGCTACACCTTC | CASSRSQQEYGYTF | TRBJ1-2 | TRBV7-8 | NA | NA
TGTGCCAGCAGTCGGCTACAGGGTTCAGATACGCAGTATTTT | CASSRLQGSDTQYF | TRBJ2-3 | TRBV6-5 | NA | NA
TGCGCCAGCAGCCCCGGGGGAAGACAGGGGAGTAGGGGCTACACCTTC | CASSPGGRQGSRGYTF | TRBJ1-2 | TRBV4-1 | TRBD1 | NA